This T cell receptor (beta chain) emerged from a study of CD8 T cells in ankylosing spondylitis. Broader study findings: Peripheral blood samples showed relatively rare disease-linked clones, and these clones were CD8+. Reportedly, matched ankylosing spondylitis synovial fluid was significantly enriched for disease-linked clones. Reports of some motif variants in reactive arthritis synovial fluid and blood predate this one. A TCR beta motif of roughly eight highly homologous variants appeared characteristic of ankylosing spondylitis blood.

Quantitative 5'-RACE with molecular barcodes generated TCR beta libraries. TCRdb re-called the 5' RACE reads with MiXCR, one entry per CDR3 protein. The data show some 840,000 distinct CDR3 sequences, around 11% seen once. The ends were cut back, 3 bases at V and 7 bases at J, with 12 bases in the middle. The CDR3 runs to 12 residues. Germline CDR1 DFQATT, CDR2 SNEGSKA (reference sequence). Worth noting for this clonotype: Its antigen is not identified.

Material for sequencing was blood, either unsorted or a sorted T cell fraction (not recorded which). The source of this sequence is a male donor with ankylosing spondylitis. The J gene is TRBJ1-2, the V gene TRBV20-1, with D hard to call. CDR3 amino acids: CSASVRPFGYTF. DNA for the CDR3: TGCAGTGCTAGTGTACGGCCATTTGGCTACACCTTC.